These T cell receptor beta chains were read from a single sample in a study of shared clonotypes between healthy human individuals. TCRdb's copy holds only in-frame clones and misses some; the assay was immunoSEQ multiplex PCR. The sample contains about 1.1 million clones, 77% of which appear only once. Sequences were obtained from memory CD4+ T cells from PBMCs. These receptors were collected from a man younger than 35 in good health. Some clones in this sample may be carry-over from other donors' samples. Each CDR3 is given with its conserved first and last residue. The D gene is left open where the match is weak. The size entry is marked missing in some rows and otherwise reads once, few, many or a size class.

cdr3_length d_call j_call clone_size v_call cdr3_aa cdr3_nt
14 NA TRBJ2-2 many TRBV28 CASSLWGNTGELFF TGTGCCAGCAGTTTATGGGGCAACACCGGGGAGCTGTTTTTT
15 TRBD1 TRBJ1-2 NA TRBV7-3 CASSSQRTGLYGYTF TGTGCCAGCAGCTCCCAACGGACAGGGCTCTATGGCTACACCTTC
18 NA TRBJ1-3 NA TRBV7-2 CASSLDPFSAGGGNTIYF TGTGCCAGCAGCTTAGACCCCTTTAGCGCCGGAGGCGGAAACACCATATATTTT
15 NA TRBJ1-5 NA TRBV19 CASRTRGAPDQPQHF TGTGCCAGTAGAACGCGGGGGGCGCCGGATCAGCCCCAGCATTTT
15 NA TRBJ1-4 few TRBV2 CASSGTRALGGELFF TGTGCCAGCAGCGGGACCAGGGCCCTGGGCGGGGAACTGTTTTTT
19 NA TRBJ2-5 NA TRBV11-3 CASSLPPLGDSPYQETQYF TGTGCCAGCAGCTTGCCCCCTTTAGGCGACAGCCCGTACCAAGAGACCCAGTACTTC
18 NA TRBJ1-3 NA TRBV5-1 CASSLLAPGSRAGNTIYF TGCGCCAGCAGCCTCCTGGCCCCTGGGAGCAGGGCTGGAAACACCATATATTTT
17 NA TRBJ2-1 NA TRBV7-8 CASSPRSGQVSYNEQFF TGTGCCAGCAGCCCCCGTAGCGGACAGGTCTCCTACAATGAGCAGTTCTTC
13 NA TRBJ1-2 NA TRBV19 CASSINRVYGYTF TGTGCCAGTAGTATTAACAGGGTCTATGGCTACACCTTC
13 TRBD1 TRBJ2-7 NA TRBV28 CASSSTGGHEQYF TGTGCCAGCAGTTCGACAGGGGGCCACGAGCAGTACTTC
14 NA TRBJ2-3 NA TRBV28 CASSLGQSTDTQYF TGTGCCAGCAGTTTGGGGCAGAGCACAGATACGCAGTATTTT
12 NA TRBJ2-7 NA TRBV7-9 CASSLFLDEQYF TGTGCCAGCAGCTTATTCCTGGACGAGCAGTACTTC
14 NA TRBJ2-5 NA TRBV2 CASREGALGKTQYF TGTGCCAGCAGGGAGGGGGCTTTGGGAAAGACCCAGTACTTC
15 NA TRBJ2-1 NA TRBV6-5 CASSYSGPLVDEQFF TGTGCCAGCAGTTACTCGGGACCGCTAGTTGATGAGCAGTTCTTC
15 NA TRBJ2-2 NA TRBV5-1 CASSQVRVDTGELFF TGCGCCAGCAGTCAGGTTAGGGTGGACACCGGGGAGCTGTTTTTT
13 NA TRBJ1-5 many TRBV7-8 CASSQQGDQPQHF TGTGCCAGCAGCCAACAGGGAGATCAGCCCCAGCATTTT
13 NA TRBJ1-2 NA TRBV7-2 CASSLSQDYGYTF TGTGCCAGCAGCTTATCTCAGGATTATGGCTACACCTTC
13 NA TRBJ2-5 once TRBV11-3 CASGRGASETQYF TGTGCCAGCGGAAGGGGGGCGTCGGAGACCCAGTACTTC
15 NA TRBJ2-7 NA TRBV7-2 CASSLRGASVYEQYF TGTGCCAGCAGCTTGAGAGGGGCTAGCGTCTACGAGCAGTACTTC
13 TRBD1 TRBJ1-2 few TRBV29-1 CSVTRDRGGGYTF TGCAGCGTTACCCGGGACAGGGGAGGTGGCTACACCTTC
14 TRBD1 TRBJ2-5 NA TRBV28 CASSWDRGQETQYF TGTGCCAGCAGTTGGGACAGGGGGCAAGAGACCCAGTACTTC
13 TRBD1 TRBJ1-1 NA TRBV29-1 CSAQTGGSTEAFF TGCAGCGCCCAGACAGGGGGCTCAACCGAAGCTTTCTTT
14 NA TRBJ2-1 NA TRBV28 CASRMNFWYNEQFF TGTGCCAGCAGGATGAACTTTTGGTACAATGAGCAGTTCTTC
15 TRBD1 TRBJ2-5 NA TRBV5-6 CASSPTGALQETQYF TGTGCCAGCAGCCCAACAGGGGCCCTCCAAGAGACCCAGTACTTC
16 NA TRBJ1-3 NA TRBV7-9 CASSLWDGSSGNTIYF TGTGCCAGCAGCTTGTGGGACGGGAGCTCTGGAAACACCATATATTTT
14 NA TRBJ2-7 NA TRBV19 CASSLGLPPYEQYF TGTGCCAGTAGTCTGGGTCTCCCACCCTACGAGCAGTACTTC
18 TRBD1 TRBJ1-4 NA TRBV28 CASRISGTGGLRNEKLFF TGTGCCAGCAGGATTTCCGGGACAGGGGGTCTGAGGAACGAAAAACTGTTTTTT
13 NA TRBJ1-2 NA TRBV6-5 CASRALTGYGYTF TGTGCCAGCCGCGCCCTGACGGGCTATGGCTACACCTTC
14 NA TRBJ1-2 NA TRBV4-3 CASSQDWRAYGYTF TGCGCCAGCAGCCAAGATTGGAGGGCATATGGCTACACCTTC
16 NA TRBJ2-1 NA TRBV7-3 CASSSKTGGTYNEQFF TGTGCCAGCAGCTCAAAGACTGGGGGTACCTACAATGAGCAGTTCTTC
14 TRBD1 TRBJ2-1 NA TRBV28 CASMSGQGNNEQFF TGTGCCAGTATGTCGGGACAGGGAAACAATGAGCAGTTCTTC
15 TRBD1 TRBJ2-6 NA TRBV30 CAWGTDISGANVLTF TGTGCCTGGGGGACAGACATCTCTGGGGCCAACGTACTGACTTTC
14 TRBD1 TRBJ1-1 NA TRBV28 CASGQTGEGTEAFF TGTGCCAGCGGCCAGACAGGGGAGGGCACTGAAGCTTTCTTT
13 TRBD1 TRBJ1-1 once TRBV28 CASSAGQAFEAFF TGTGCCAGCAGTGCCGGACAGGCATTTGAAGCTTTCTTT
12 NA TRBJ2-3 NA TRBV18 CASSPFTDTQYF TGTGCCAGCTCACCATTCACAGATACGCAGTATTTT
16 NA TRBJ2-2 NA TRBV18 CASSPPSGGNTGELFF TGTGCCAGCTCACCACCCTCCGGGGGAAACACCGGGGAGCTGTTTTTT
15 NA TRBJ2-2 NA TRBV10-3 CAISELRGGTGELFF TGTGCCATCAGTGAATTAAGGGGTGGGACCGGGGAGCTGTTTTTT
15 TRBD1 TRBJ1-1 NA TRBV7-3 CASSLLDRGHTEAFF TGTGCCAGCAGCTTACTCGACAGGGGCCACACTGAAGCTTTCTTT
12 NA TRBJ2-7 NA TRBV7-2 CASSPLRYEQYF TGTGCCAGCAGCCCCCTAAGGTACGAGCAGTACTTC
18 NA TRBJ1-2 NA TRBV4-3 CASSQELSSRGVRGGYTF TGCGCCAGCAGCCAAGAACTAAGCTCGCGAGGGGTTCGCGGTGGCTACACCTTC
16 NA TRBJ1-2 NA TRBV28 CASSSPARQRTYGYTF TGTGCCAGCAGTTCCCCCGCCAGACAGCGAACCTATGGCTACACCTTC
11 NA TRBJ2-7 once TRBV2 CASSGAYEQYF TGTGCCAGCAGTGGAGCATACGAGCAGTACTTC